This record covers a single T cell receptor (beta chain). Its antigen remains unidentified. Mismatch with germline at one junction end may stem from a read error. Sequencing was performed with immunoSEQ multiplex PCR; in TCRdb, only in-frame clones are kept and a portion is missing. The table lists 120,000 to 150,000 clones, 88% of them singletons. The data belong to a study of T cell responses to AZD1222 COVID-19 vaccine. Study-wide results and limits: Clonal diversity was possibly underestimated; the donors were predominantly white British and more often female.

This CDR3 contains 11 residues. This clonotype originated in an adult who received the MenACWY meningococcal vaccine as a control. Sequenced material: peripheral blood, taken 28 days after the second dose of the MenACWY control vaccine. V and J are TRBV12-3 or TRBV12-4 and TRBJ2-4; the D gene is possibly TRBD2 (6 bases). CDR3 DNA sequence: TGTGCCAGCAGTTTTGGGGGGAAGCTCGACTTC. This codes for CASSFGGKLDF.